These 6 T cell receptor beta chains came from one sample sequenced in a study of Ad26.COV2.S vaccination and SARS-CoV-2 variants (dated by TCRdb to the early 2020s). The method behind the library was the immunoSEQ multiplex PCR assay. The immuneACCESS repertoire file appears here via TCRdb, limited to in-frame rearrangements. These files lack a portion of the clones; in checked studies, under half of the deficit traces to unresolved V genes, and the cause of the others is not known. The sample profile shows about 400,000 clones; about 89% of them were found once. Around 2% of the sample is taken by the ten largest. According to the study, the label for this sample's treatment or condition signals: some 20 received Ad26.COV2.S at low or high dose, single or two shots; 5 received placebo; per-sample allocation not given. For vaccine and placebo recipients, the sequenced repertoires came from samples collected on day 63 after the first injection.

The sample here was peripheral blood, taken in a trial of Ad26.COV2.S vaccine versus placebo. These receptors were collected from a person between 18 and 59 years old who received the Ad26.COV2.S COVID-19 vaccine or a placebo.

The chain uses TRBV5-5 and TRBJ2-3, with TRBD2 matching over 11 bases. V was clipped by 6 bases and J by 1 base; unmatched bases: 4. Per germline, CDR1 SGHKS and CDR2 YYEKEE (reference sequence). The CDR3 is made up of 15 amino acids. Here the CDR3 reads CASNPLAGGTDTQYF. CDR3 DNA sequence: TGTGCCAGCAACCCACTAGCGGGAGGCACAGATACGCAGTATTTT.

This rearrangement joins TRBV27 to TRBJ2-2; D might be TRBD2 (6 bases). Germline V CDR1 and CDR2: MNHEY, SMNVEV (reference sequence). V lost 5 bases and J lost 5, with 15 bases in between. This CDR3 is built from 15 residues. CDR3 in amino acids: CASSGDWKRTGELFF. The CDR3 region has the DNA TGTGCCAGCAGTGGGGACTGGAAGAGGACCGGGGAGCTGTTTTTT.

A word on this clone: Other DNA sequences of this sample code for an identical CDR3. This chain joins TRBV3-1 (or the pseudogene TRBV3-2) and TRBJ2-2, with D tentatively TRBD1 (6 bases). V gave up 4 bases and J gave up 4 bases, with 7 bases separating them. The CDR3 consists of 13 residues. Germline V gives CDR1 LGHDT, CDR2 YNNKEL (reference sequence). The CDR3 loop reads CASSPRGTGELFF. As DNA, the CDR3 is TGTGCCAGCAGCCCCAGGGGCACCGGGGAGCTGTTTTTT.

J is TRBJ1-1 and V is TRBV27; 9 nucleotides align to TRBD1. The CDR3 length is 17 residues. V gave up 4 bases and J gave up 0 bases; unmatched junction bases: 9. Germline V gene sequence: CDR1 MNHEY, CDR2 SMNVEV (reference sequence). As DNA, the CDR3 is TGTGCCAGCAGTTCAAATGGACAGGGGTTCATGAACACTGAAGCTTTCTTT. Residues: CASSSNGQGFMNTEAFF.

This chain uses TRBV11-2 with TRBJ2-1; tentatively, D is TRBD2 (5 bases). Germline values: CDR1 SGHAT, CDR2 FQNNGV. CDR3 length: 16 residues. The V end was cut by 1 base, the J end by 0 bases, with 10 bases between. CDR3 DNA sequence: TGTGCCAGCAGCTTAGTTGGGAGAAGCTCCTACAATGAGCAGTTCTTC. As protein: CASSLVGRSSYNEQFF.

CDR3 coding DNA: TGTGCCAGCAGCTCCGGGACAGGGACTAACTATGGCTACACCTTC. Its translation is CASSSGTGTNYGYTF. This chain uses TRBV7-9 with TRBJ1-2; 9 bases line up with TRBD1. CDR3 length equals 15 residues. In germline, CDR1 is SEHNR, CDR2 FQNEAQ (reference sequence). V shed 4 bases, J shed 0 bases, and the junction held 3 bases outside the gene matches.